The clone carrying this T cell receptor (beta chain) has more than one count but fewer than ten. The data originate from a study of blood T cell repertoires in COVID-19. For the study at large: Whether acute or convalescent, the COVID-19 samples came from the United States, Italy and Spain. PBMCs, B-cell-depleted T cells, or T cells were the source of the cDNA or gDNA that made up the material.

Original handling: Estimated nucleated cell counts came from reference gene primer amplification. Sequencing was performed with immunoSEQ multiplex PCR; in TCRdb, only in-frame clones are kept and a portion is missing. The V and J calls and clone size come from that table; D and trimming were worked out from the DNA. Seen here are about 85,000 clones, about 86% observed once, and the top ten hold roughly 5%. Trimming left V 4 bases short and J 1 base short, with 10 bases between. This CDR3 comprises 14 residues. Sequencing was performed on peripheral blood. The sequence was obtained from a woman at least 80 years old with acute or convalescent COVID-19. The J gene is TRBJ1-1, the V gene TRBV23-1, with D possibly being TRBD1 (6 bases). TRBV23-1 is filed as an ORF, its function uncertain. The CDR3 nucleotides read TGCGCCAGCAGTCGACAGGCTAAGAACACTGAAGCTTTCTTT. It yields the protein CASSRQAKNTEAFF.